This entry lists 18 T cell receptor beta chains sequenced from one sample in a study of vaccination effects on CD4 cells after COVID-19 (dated by TCRdb to between 2021 and 2022). To identify antigen-specific CD4+ T cell clonotypes by their expansion, the ViraFEST assay first stimulated PBMC with viral peptide pools and then applied TCR sequencing. After 10 to 11 days of culture, CD4+ T cells were isolated with the EasySep CD4+ T cell isolation kit. Participants received two doses of either the BNT162b2 or the mRNA-1273 mRNA SARS-CoV-2 vaccine. The library was obtained by the immunoSEQ multiplex PCR assay. This is the immuneACCESS table as TCRdb keeps it, with only in-frame sequences that have V and J called. A part of the clones is gone; compared with another copy, unresolved V genes explain less than half, and the rest is unexplained. In all, the sample holds roughly 43,000 clones, and about 74% of those were seen once. The ten largest account for around 16% of the sample.

The antigens these receptors bind are not known. The sample here was CD4+ T cells from PBMCs cultured with HCoV-OC43 spike peptides, taken after COVID-19 vaccination. Per the publication, the cell subset or site label means: HCoV-OC43 spike overlapping peptide pool stimulation. These TCRs come from a human donor who received a COVID-19 vaccine.

A single count supports this clone. The chain joins TRBV7-8 to TRBJ2-2, with 8 bases aligning to TRBD2. This CDR3 is 16 amino acids long. Germline CDR1 and CDR2: SGHVS and FQNEAQ. Unmatched junction bases numbered 9, after V lost 5 bases and J lost 4 bases. The CDR3 nucleotides are TGTGCCAGCAGCCCCCGGGAGGGGGGCCGCACCGGGGAGCTGTTTTTT. This sequence encodes CASSPREGGRTGELFF.

The V gene is TRBV28, the J gene TRBJ2-1; D is unclear. Deletions cut 4 bases from V and 6 bases from J, with 13 bases between. The CDR3 spans 14 residues. Germline values: CDR1 MDHEN, CDR2 SYDVKM. The CDR3 spells CASSSIMGINEQFF. The CDR3 DNA reads as TGTGCCAGCAGTTCAATTATGGGAATCAATGAGCAGTTCTTC.

This chain connects TRBV5-4 to TRBJ2-7; the match to TRBD1 covers 9 bases. The CDR3 spans 13 residues. Germline V CDR1 and CDR2: SGHNT, YYREEE (reference sequence). V trimming: 4 bases; J trimming: 5 bases; junction bases outside the gene matches: 4. DNA of the CDR3: TGTGCCAGCAGCCGACAGGGGGGCGACGAGCAGTACTTC. This codes for CASSRQGGDEQYF. Full variable domain (missing parts from reference TRBV5-4 and TRBJ2-7): ETGVTQSPTHLIKTRGQQVTLRCSSQSGHNTVSWYQQALGQGPQFIFQYYREEENGRGNFPPRFSGLQFPNYSSELNVNALELDDSALYLCASSRQGGDEQYFGPGTRLTVT.

The V and J genes are TRBV18 and TRBJ1-5, with D hard to call. Germline V gene sequence: CDR1 KGHSH, CDR2 LQKENI. V was clipped by 4 bases and J by 0 bases, with 7 bases between them. There are 14 residues in the CDR3. The CDR3 DNA sequence: TGTGCCAGCTCACGGCAAAATAGCAATCAGCCCCAGCATTTT. Encoded protein: CASSRQNSNQPQHF.

The genes are TRBV3-1 (or the pseudogene TRBV3-2) and TRBJ2-5; 7 bases agree with TRBD2. Germline assignment: CDR1 LGHDT and CDR2 YNNKEL (reference sequence). Losses at the gene ends were 3 bases for V and 3 bases for J; bases not matched to a gene: 1. The CDR3 has 13 residues. The CDR3 loop is CASSQGGKETQYF. The CDR3 DNA is TGTGCCAGCAGCCAGGGGGGGAAAGAGACCCAGTACTTC.

This chain connects TRBV15 to TRBJ1-4, with D possibly matching TRBD1 (5 bases). V was trimmed by 0 bases and J by 8 bases, leaving 10 bases between them. CDR1 is LNHNV and CDR2 is YYDKDF in the germline V gene (reference sequence). The CDR3 spans 14 residues. CDR3 nucleotide sequence: TGTGCCACCAGCAGAGATATGGGGGAGGAAAAACTGTTTTTT. This codes for CATSRDMGEEKLFF.

J is TRBJ2-1 and V is TRBV18, with 14 bases lining up with TRBD2. CDR3 length: 17 residues. Unmatched junction bases numbered 5, after V lost 0 bases and J lost 7 bases. Germline V gene lookup returns CDR1 KGHSH and CDR2 LQKENI. The CDR3 loop reads CASSPPGTSGRGNEQFF. CDR3 bases: TGTGCCAGCTCACCACCCGGGACTAGCGGGAGAGGGAATGAGCAGTTCTTC.

This clone was seen a few times. The V call is TRBV2, the J call TRBJ1-2; D remains unclear. This CDR3 contains 13 residues. V was pared by 8 bases and J by 4 bases, with 14 bases between. In germline, CDR1 is SNHLY, CDR2 FYNNEI. For the CDR3, the DNA is TGTGCCAGCCACCTGGACCGGGGCTATGGCTACACCTTC. Its protein is CASHLDRGYGYTF.

The genes are TRBV10-2 and TRBJ2-7, with TRBD2 as a possible D gene (6 bases). The V and J ends lost 4 bases and 6 bases respectively, with 16 bases between them. This CDR3 has 14 amino acids. CDR1 is WSHSY, CDR2 SAAADI, per germline. This chain's CDR3 is CASSAAGRLSEQYF. The CDR3 DNA follows: TGCGCCAGCAGTGCGGCGGGACGACTCTCCGAGCAGTACTTC.

The chain uses TRBV29-1 and TRBJ2-1; D is uncertain. CDR1 SQVTM and CDR2 ANQGSEA come from the germline V gene. The CDR3 is 11 residues long. The V end was cut by 4 bases, the J end by 9 bases, with 10 bases between. CDR3 amino acids: CSVVPRTEQFF. CDR3 DNA sequence: TGCAGCGTTGTGCCGCGAACTGAGCAGTTCTTC.

V and J are TRBV12-3 or TRBV12-4 and TRBJ1-6; D is ambiguous. Trimming stripped 6 bases from V and 9 bases from J, with 9 bases between. This CDR3 has 12 amino acids. CDR3 DNA sequence: TGTGCCAGCAGGTGGGCATCTTCACCCCTCCACTTT. Translating gives CASRWASSPLHF.

This clone was detected only once. The genes are TRBV9 and TRBJ2-5; 9 nucleotides agree with TRBD2. The CDR3 is 17 residues long. V shed 0 bases and J 2 bases; nucleotides not matched to a gene: 8. Germline V lookup: CDR1 SGDLS, CDR2 YYNGEE. Here the CDR3 reads CASSVAPAGGGQETQYF. CDR3 bases: TGTGCCAGCAGCGTAGCTCCAGCGGGGGGAGGGCAAGAGACCCAGTACTTC.

The gene calls are TRBV5-1 and TRBJ2-7, with a tentative D call TRBD1 (5 bases). Trimming took 3 bases from V and 2 from J, leaving 12 bases between them. This CDR3 has 14 residues. Per germline, CDR1 SGHRS and CDR2 YFSETQ. Here the CDR3 DNA reads TGCGCCAGCAGCTCCGGAACAGGTACCTACGAGCAGTACTTC. Translating it yields CASSSGTGTYEQYF.

The chain is built from TRBV3-1 (or the pseudogene TRBV3-2) and TRBJ2-5; the D is unclear. Per germline, CDR1 LGHDT and CDR2 YNNKEL (reference sequence). Trimming took off 4 bases at V and 2 bases at J, with 11 bases between the two ends. There are 14 residues in the CDR3. In nucleotides, the CDR3 is TGTGCCAGCAGCCTAAACGTCGTTCAAGAGACCCAGTACTTC. This translates into CASSLNVVQETQYF.

The chain links TRBV7-9 to TRBJ2-5; D gene uncertain. The CDR3 length is 13 residues. Trimming took off 5 bases at V and 2 bases at J, with 9 bases between the two ends. CDR1 and CDR2 from the germline V gene are SEHNR and FQNEAQ (reference sequence). The CDR3 is CASSLGIQETQYF. The CDR3 DNA reads as TGTGCCAGCAGCCTCGGTATACAAGAGACCCAGTACTTC.

This clone was observed a handful of times. This chain connects TRBV27 to TRBJ1-5, with no clear D. The CDR3 is made up of 14 amino acids. V lost 3 bases and J 1 base, leaving 7 bases between the germline ends. The V gene's germline CDR1 is MNHEY and CDR2 SMNVEV (reference sequence). CDR3 DNA: TGTGCCAGCAGTTTGTTGGACAGCAATCAGCCCCAGCATTTT. Protein: CASSLLDSNQPQHF.

This clone was recorded a few times. The V call is TRBV21-1, the J call TRBJ2-5; the D call in the table, TRBD2, was not verified against the DNA. TRBV21-1 is tagged as a pseudogene. This CDR3 spans 19 amino acids. CDR3 amino acids: CASSKVRGGDPVLQETQYF. CDR3 bases: TGTGCCAGCAGCAAAGTTAGGGGGGGCGATCCCGTCCTCCAAGAGACCCAGTACTTC.

In its sample, this clone was seen once. The V call is TRBV7-8, the J call TRBJ1-5, with D possibly TRBD1 on 5 matching bases. With 7 bases removed from V and 3 bases from J, the gap between germline ends came to 16 bases. CDR1 is SGHVS and CDR2 is FQNEAQ in the germline V gene. The CDR3 totals 15 residues. In nucleotides, the CDR3 is TGTGCCAGCACCTCATCCAGGGCCCCCAATCAGCCCCAGCATTTT. Its protein is CASTSSRAPNQPQHF. Looking up the rest from reference TRBV7-8 and TRBJ1-5 gives the full variable domain: GAGVSQSPRYKVAKRGQDVALRCDPISGHVSLFWYQQALGQGPEFLTYFQNEAQLDKSGLPSDRFFAERPEGSVSTLKIQRTQQEDSAVYLCASTSSRAPNQPQHFGDGTRLSIL.